Listed here are 15 T cell receptor beta chains from one sample, sequenced in a study of control samples from healthy donors and cancer patients. Profiled with immunoSEQ multiplex PCR; TCRdb holds only in-frame clones, not every one. The repertoire has tens of thousands of clones, just under 95% of them found once; the top ten carry around 4.9%. The sample comprised blood. These receptors were collected from a woman under 30 in good health.

This chain links TRBV10-1 with TRBJ2-4; D call uncertain. Trimming removed 3 bases at V and 3 bases at J, with 12 bases between. Looked up from germline, CDR1 is WNHNN and CDR2 is SYGVQD (reference sequence). The CDR3 consists of 15 residues. The CDR3 loop is CASSDRPIGKNIQYF. In nucleotides, the CDR3 is TGCGCCAGCAGTGACCGGCCAATAGGCAAAAACATTCAGTACTTC.

This clone occurred once. The rearrangement links TRBV25-1 to TRBJ1-5, with D possibly being TRBD1 (5 bases). Germline values: CDR1 MGHDK, CDR2 SYGVNS. The CDR3 totals 13 residues. The V and J ends lost 3 bases and 9 bases respectively, with 12 bases between them. The CDR3 reads CASSEWTLGPQHF. In DNA, the CDR3 is TGTGCCAGCAGTGAGTGGACACTTGGGCCCCAGCATTTT.

This chain links TRBV5-1 with TRBJ2-1; 7 positions match TRBD2. The CDR3 runs 12 residues. The germline CDR1 and CDR2 sequences are SGHRS and YFSETQ. J lost 6 bases, V lost 7 bases, and 4 bases had no gene match. Written as DNA, the CDR3 is TGCGCCAGCCTTTCTAGCGGCAATGAGCAGTTCTTC. Residues: CASLSSGNEQFF.

The chain couples TRBV19 to TRBJ2-5, with D perhaps TRBD1 (5 bases). This CDR3 spans 16 amino acids. The ends were cut back, 6 bases at V and 0 bases at J, with 17 bases in the middle. Per the germline V gene, CDR1 is LNHDA and CDR2 is SQIVND (reference sequence). The CDR3 sequence is CASSRVIPTDQETQYF. The CDR3 region has the DNA TGTGCCAGTAGCAGGGTGATCCCGACTGACCAAGAGACCCAGTACTTC.

The CDR3 nucleotides are TGTGCCAGCAGCGGAACAGGGGGTGGGCTGAACATTCAGTACTTC. Translation: CASSGTGGGLNIQYF. This chain links TRBV11-2 with TRBJ2-4; 8 positions match TRBD1. The CDR3 length is 15 residues. V lost 5 bases, J lost 7 bases, and 10 bases stayed unmatched. The germline V gene encodes CDR1 SGHAT and CDR2 FQNNGV. Supplemented by reference TRBV11-2 and TRBJ2-4, the full variable domain reads EAGVAQSPRYKIIEKRQSVAFWCNPISGHATLYWYQQILGQGPKLLIQFQNNGVVDDSQLPKDRFSAERLKGVDSTLKIQPAKLEDSAVYLCASSGTGGGLNIQYFGAGTRLSVL.

The V gene is TRBV9, the J gene TRBJ1-2, with D uncertain. Germline CDR1 is SGDLS and CDR2 is YYNGEE. Trimming left V 3 bases short and J 4 bases short, with 7 bases between. The length of the CDR3 is 12 residues. CDR3 DNA: TGTGCCAGCAGCGCAGAACTCTATGGCTACACCTTC. Its translation: CASSAELYGYTF.

The chain joins TRBV28 to TRBJ1-5, with no clear D. Germline V gene lookup returns CDR1 MDHEN and CDR2 SYDVKM. V was pared by 2 bases and J by 0 bases, with 8 bases between. The CDR3 consists of 15 residues. The CDR3 DNA reads TGTGCCAGCAGTTTAGAGCAGTATAGCAATCAGCCCCAGCATTTT. Translation: CASSLEQYSNQPQHF.

The chain carries TRBV10-3 and TRBJ2-1; D is uncertain. V was trimmed by 10 bases and J by 9 bases, leaving 13 bases between them. The germline CDR1 and CDR2 sequences are ENHRY and SYGVKD. This CDR3 comprises 11 residues. Here the CDR3 DNA reads TGTGCCACCGCGATAACCGCTGAGCAGTTCTTC. It codes for CATAITAEQFF.

V usage is TRBV18 and J usage is TRBJ1-4; unclear D gene. The V and J ends lost 1 base and 4 bases respectively, with 10 bases between them. CDR3 length: 15 residues. Per germline, CDR1 KGHSH and CDR2 LQKENI. The CDR3 loop is CASSPQGYGNEKLFF. The CDR3 bases are TGTGCCAGCTCACCACAGGGTTACGGTAATGAAAAACTGTTTTTT. Full variable domain (outside the CDR3, taken from reference TRBV18 and TRBJ1-4): NAGVMQNPRHLVRRRGQEARLRCSPMKGHSHVYWYRQLPEEGLKFMVYLQKENIIDESGMPKERFSAEFPKEGPSILRIQQVVRGDSAAYFCASSPQGYGNEKLFFGSGTQLSVL.

The rearrangement joins TRBV7-3 to TRBJ2-6; D is unresolved. The CDR3 runs 15 residues. The germline V gene has CDR1 SGHTA and CDR2 FQGTGA. Trimming left V 6 bases short and J 2 bases short, with 11 bases between. CDR3 protein: CASSREVTGANVLTF. The DNA of the CDR3 is TGTGCCAGCAGTCGAGAGGTTACTGGGGCCAACGTCCTGACTTTC.

This sequence joins TRBV7-3 and TRBJ2-3, with D perhaps assigned TRBD1 or TRBD2 (6 bases each). The CDR3 covers 15 residues. With 1 base removed from V and 2 bases from J, the gap between germline ends came to 10 bases. The germline gives CDR1 SGHTA, CDR2 FQGTGA. The CDR3 DNA sequence: TGTGCCAGCAGCTTAAACGGGGGCACCACAGATACGCAGTATTTT. Amino acid sequence: CASSLNGGTTDTQYF.

This chain links TRBV29-1 with TRBJ2-1; maybe TRBD2 (5 bases). Germline assignment: CDR1 SQVTM and CDR2 ANQGSEA. The CDR3 is 16 residues long. V was trimmed by 4 bases and J by 0 bases, leaving 16 bases between them. CDR3 sequence (DNA): TGCAGCGTTGGAGGAGCGGCGGGTAGCTCCTACAATGAGCAGTTCTTC. It is translated as CSVGGAAGSSYNEQFF.

The chain employs TRBV10-3 and TRBJ1-2; D uncertain. Germline V CDR1 and CDR2: ENHRY, SYGVKD. Trimming cost V 3 bases and J 10 bases, with 15 bases left between them. The CDR3 extends over 13 amino acids. The CDR3 DNA sequence: TGTGCCATCAGTGAATTGCCTTTGTCGGACTACACCTTC. Encoded protein: CAISELPLSDYTF.

The chain uses TRBV24-1 and TRBJ2-3; 9 bases line up with TRBD1. CDR3 length: 16 amino acids. Unmatched junction bases numbered 6, after V lost 4 bases and J lost 2 bases. CDR1 KGHDR and CDR2 SFDVKD come from the germline V gene. This CDR3 reads CATSEPGQGDTDTQYF. The CDR3 nucleotides are TGTGCCACCAGTGAACCGGGACAGGGAGACACAGATACGCAGTATTTT.

J is TRBJ1-6 and V is TRBV11-3; D uncertain. CDR1 is SGHNT and CDR2 is YENEEA in the germline V gene. This CDR3 comprises 15 residues. Trimming took off 3 bases at V and 6 bases at J, with 12 bases between the two ends. The CDR3 DNA is TGTGCCAGCAGCTTGAGCCCAGACGGTAATTCACCCCTCCACTTT. Encoded protein: CASSLSPDGNSPLHF. Full variable domain (outside the CDR3, taken from reference TRBV11-3 and TRBJ1-6): EAGVVQSPRYKIIEKKQPVAFWCNPISGHNTLYWYLQNLGQGPELLIRYENEEAVDDSQLPKDRFSAERLKGVDSTLKIQPAELGDSAVYLCASSLSPDGNSPLHFGNGTRLTVT.